The clone carrying this T cell receptor (beta chain) turned up a few times. The antigen is unknown. V was cut by 2 bases and J by 8 bases, with 15 bases left in between. The CDR3 length is 14 residues. The V gene's germline CDR1 is MDHEN and CDR2 SYDVKM. The record originates from a study of cytomegalovirus exposure and HLA in healthy donors. Broader study findings: Rarity marked most TCR sequences, yet some public TCRs occurred in many donors.

Primers: 60 Vbeta forward and 13 Jbeta reverse. Data came from immunoSEQ multiplex PCR; TCRdb stores just in-frame clones and leaves some out. The table shows around 200,000 clones, with about four fifths occurring only once. V gene TRBV28 combines with J gene TRBJ1-1, with D tentatively TRBD1 (5 bases). Sequencing used PBMCs. The source of this sequence is a woman aged 45-65 years in good health and CMV-seropositive. The CDR3 protein is CASSLPSRGGEAFF. In nucleotides, the CDR3 is TGTGCCAGCAGTTTACCCAGCCGGGGGGGAGAAGCTTTCTTT. Full variable domain (missing parts from reference TRBV28 and TRBJ1-1): DVKVTQSSRYLVKRTGEKVFLECVQDMDHENMFWYRQDPGLGLRLIYFSYDVKMKEKGDIPEGYSVSREKKERFSLILESASTNQTSMYLCASSLPSRGGEAFFGQGTRLTVV.